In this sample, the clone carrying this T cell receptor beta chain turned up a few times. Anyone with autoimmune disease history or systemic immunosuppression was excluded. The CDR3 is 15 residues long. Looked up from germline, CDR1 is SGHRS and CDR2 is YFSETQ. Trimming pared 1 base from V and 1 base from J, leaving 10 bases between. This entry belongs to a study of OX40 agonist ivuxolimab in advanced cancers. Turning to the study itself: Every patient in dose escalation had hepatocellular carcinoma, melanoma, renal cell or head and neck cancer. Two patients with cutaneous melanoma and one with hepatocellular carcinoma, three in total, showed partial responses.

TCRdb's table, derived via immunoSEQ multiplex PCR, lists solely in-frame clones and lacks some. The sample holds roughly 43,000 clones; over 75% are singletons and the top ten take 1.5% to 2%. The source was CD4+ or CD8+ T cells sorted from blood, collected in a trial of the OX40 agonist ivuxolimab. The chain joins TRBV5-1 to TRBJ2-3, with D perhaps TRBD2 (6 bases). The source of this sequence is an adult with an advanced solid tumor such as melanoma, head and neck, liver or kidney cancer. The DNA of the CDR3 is TGCGCCAGCAGCTTGCCGGGACTTCGCACAGATACGCAGTATTTT. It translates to CASSLPGLRTDTQYF. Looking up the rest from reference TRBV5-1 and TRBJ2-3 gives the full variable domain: KAGVTQTPRYLIKTRGQQVTLSCSPISGHRSVSWYQQTPGQGLQFLFEYFSETQRNKGNFPGRFSGRQFSNSRSEMNVSTLELGDSALYLCASSLPGLRTDTQYFGPGTRLTVL.